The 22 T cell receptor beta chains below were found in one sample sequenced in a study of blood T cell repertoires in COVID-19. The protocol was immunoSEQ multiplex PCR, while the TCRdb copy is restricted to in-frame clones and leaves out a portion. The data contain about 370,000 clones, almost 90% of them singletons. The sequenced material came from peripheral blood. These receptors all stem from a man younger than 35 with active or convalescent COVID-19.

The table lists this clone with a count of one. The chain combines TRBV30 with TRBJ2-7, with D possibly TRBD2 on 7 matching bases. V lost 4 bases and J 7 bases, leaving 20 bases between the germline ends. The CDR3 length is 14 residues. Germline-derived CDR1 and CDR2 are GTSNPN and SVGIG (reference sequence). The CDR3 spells CAWTGKGGRREQYF. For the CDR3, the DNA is TGTGCCTGGACCGGGAAGGGGGGGCGTAGGGAGCAGTACTTC.

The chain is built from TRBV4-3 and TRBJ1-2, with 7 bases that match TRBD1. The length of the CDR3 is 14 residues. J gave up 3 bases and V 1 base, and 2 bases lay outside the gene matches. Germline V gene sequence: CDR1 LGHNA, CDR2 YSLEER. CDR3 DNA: TGCGCCAGCAGCCAAGCACAGGGGTACTATGGCTACACCTTC. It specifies CASSQAQGYYGYTF.

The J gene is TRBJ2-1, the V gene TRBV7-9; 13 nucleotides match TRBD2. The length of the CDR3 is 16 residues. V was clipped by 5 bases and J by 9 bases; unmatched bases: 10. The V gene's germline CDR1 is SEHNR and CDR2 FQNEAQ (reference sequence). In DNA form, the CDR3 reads TGTGCCAGCAGCGTCACCGGGACTAGCGGGGTGGGTGAGCAGTTCTTC. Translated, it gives CASSVTGTSGVGEQFF.

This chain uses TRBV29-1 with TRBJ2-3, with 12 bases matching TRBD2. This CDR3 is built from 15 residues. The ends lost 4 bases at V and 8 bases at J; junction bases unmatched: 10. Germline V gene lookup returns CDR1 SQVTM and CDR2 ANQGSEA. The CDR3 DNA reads TGCAGCGTTGTATCCGCTAGCGGGAGGGCCGGTACGCAGTATTTT. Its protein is CSVVSASGRAGTQYF.

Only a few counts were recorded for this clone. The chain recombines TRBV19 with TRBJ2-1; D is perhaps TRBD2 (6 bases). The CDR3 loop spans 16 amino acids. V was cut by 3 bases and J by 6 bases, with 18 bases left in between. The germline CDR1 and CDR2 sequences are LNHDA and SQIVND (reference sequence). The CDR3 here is CASSITRRRARNEQFF. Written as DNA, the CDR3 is TGTGCCAGTAGTATCACTAGGCGGAGGGCGCGCAATGAGCAGTTCTTC.

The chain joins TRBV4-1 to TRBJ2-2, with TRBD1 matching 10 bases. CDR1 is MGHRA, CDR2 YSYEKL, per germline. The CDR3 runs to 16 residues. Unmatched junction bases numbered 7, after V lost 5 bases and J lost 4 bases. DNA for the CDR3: TGCGCCAGCAGCATAGCCGGGACAGGGGTCACCGGGGAGCTGTTTTTT. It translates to CASSIAGTGVTGELFF.

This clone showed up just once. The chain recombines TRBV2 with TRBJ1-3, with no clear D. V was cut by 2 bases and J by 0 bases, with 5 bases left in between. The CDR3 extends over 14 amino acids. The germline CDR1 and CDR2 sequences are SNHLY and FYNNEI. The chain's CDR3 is CASSEQISGNTIYF. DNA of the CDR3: TGTGCCAGCAGTGAACAGATCTCTGGAAACACCATATATTTT.

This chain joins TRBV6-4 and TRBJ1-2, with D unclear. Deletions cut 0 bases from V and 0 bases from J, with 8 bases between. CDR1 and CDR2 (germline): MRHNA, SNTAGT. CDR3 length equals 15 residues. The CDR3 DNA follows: TGTGCCAGCAGTGACTCACCACAGCCTAACTATGGCTACACCTTC. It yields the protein CASSDSPQPNYGYTF.

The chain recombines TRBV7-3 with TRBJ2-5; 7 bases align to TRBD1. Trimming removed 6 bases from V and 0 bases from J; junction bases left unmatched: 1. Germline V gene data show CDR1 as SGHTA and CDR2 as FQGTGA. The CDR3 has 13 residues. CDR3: CASRGQNQETQYF. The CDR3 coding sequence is TGTGCCAGCAGGGGACAGAACCAAGAGACCCAGTACTTC.

CDR3 coding DNA: TGTGCCAGTATATCAGGAGGTGAAAAACTGTTTTTT. Translated: CASISGGEKLFF. V and J are TRBV19 and TRBJ1-4; no firm D call. Germline values: CDR1 LNHDA, CDR2 SQIVND (reference sequence). This CDR3 has 12 residues. V was clipped by 7 bases and J by 7 bases, with 10 bases between them.

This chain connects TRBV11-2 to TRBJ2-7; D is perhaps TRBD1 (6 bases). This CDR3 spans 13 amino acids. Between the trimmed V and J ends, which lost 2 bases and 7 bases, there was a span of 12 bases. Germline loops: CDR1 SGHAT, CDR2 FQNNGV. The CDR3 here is CASSLQDREEQYF. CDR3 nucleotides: TGTGCCAGCAGCTTACAGGACAGAGAAGAGCAGTACTTC. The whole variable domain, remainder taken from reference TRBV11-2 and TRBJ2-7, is EAGVAQSPRYKIIEKRQSVAFWCNPISGHATLYWYQQILGQGPKLLIQFQNNGVVDDSQLPKDRFSAERLKGVDSTLKIQPAKLEDSAVYLCASSLQDREEQYFGPGTRLTVT.

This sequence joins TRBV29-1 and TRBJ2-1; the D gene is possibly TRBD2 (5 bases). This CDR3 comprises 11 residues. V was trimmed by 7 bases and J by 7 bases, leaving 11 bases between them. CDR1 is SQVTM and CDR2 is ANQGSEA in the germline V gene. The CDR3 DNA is TGCAGCGGCTTGAGAGGGAATGAGCAGTTCTTC. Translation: CSGLRGNEQFF.

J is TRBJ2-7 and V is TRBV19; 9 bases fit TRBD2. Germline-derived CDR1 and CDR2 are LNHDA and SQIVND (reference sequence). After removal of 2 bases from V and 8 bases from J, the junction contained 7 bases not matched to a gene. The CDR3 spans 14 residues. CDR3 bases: TGTGCCAGTAGTATACTAGCGGGATCGACCCAGCAGTACTTC. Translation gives CASSILAGSTQQYF. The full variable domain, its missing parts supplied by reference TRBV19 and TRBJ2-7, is DGGITQSPKYLFRKEGQNVTLSCEQNLNHDAMYWYRQDPGQGLRLIYYSQIVNDFQKGDIAEGYSVSREKKESFPLTVTSAQKNPTAFYLCASSILAGSTQQYFGPGTRLTVT.

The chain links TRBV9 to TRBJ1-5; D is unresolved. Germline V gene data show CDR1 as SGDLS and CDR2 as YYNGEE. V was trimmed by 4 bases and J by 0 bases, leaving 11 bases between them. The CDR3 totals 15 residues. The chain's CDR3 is CASSPADYSNQPQHF. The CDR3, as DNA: TGTGCCAGCAGCCCGGCGGACTATAGCAATCAGCCCCAGCATTTT.

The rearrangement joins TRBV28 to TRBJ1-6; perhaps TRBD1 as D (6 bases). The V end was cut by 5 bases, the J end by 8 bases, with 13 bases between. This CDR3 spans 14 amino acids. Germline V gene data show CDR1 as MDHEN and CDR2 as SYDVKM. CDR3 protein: CASSPGQPYSPLHF. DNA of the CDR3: TGTGCCAGCAGTCCGGGACAACCTTATTCACCCCTCCACTTT.

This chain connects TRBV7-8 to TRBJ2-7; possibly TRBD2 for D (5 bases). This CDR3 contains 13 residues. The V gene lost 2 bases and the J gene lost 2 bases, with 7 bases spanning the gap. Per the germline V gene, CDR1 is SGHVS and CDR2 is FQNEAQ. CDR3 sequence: CASSLSGTYEQYF. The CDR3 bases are TGTGCCAGCAGCTTAAGCGGCACCTACGAGCAGTACTTC.

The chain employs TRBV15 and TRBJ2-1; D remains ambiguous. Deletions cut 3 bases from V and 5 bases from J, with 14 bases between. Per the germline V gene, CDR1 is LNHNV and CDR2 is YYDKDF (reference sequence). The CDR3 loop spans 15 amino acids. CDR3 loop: CATSRRGFLNNEQFF. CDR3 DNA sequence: TGTGCCACCAGCAGGAGAGGATTTCTTAACAATGAGCAGTTCTTC. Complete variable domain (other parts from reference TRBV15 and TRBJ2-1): DAMVIQNPRYQVTQFGKPVTLSCSQTLNHNVMYWYQQKSSQAPKLLFHYYDKDFNNEADTPDNFQSRRPNTSFCFLDIRSPGLGDTAMYLCATSRRGFLNNEQFFGPGTRLTVL.

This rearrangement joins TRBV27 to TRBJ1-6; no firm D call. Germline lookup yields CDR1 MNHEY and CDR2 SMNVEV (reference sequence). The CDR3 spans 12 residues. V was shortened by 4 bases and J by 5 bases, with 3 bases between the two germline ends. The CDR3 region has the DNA TGTGCCAGCAGTTGGCATAATTCACCCCTCCACTTT. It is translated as CASSWHNSPLHF.

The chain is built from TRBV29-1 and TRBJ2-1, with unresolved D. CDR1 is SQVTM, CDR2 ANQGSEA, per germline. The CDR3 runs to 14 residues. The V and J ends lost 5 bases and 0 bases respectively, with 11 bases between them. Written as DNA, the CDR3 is TGCAGCGTTTTTCCCCGGAGCTCCTACAATGAGCAGTTCTTC. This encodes CSVFPRSSYNEQFF.

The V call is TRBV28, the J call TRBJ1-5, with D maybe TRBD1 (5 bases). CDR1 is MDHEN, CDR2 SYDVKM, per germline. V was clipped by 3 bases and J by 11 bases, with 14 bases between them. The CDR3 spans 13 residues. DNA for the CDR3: TGTGCCAGCAGTTTTCCGGGGGGTTTCGCCCAGCATTTT. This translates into CASSFPGGFAQHF.

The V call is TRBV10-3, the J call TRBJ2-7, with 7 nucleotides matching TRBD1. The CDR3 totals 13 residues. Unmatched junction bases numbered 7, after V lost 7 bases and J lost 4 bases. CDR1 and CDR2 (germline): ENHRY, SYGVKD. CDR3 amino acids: CAIKGTAEYEQYF. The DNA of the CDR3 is TGTGCCATCAAAGGGACAGCGGAGTACGAGCAGTACTTC.

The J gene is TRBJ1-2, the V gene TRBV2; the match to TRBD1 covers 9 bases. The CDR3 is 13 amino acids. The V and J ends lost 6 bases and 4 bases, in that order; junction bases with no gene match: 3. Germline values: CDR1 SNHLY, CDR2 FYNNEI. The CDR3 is CASSTGGVYGYTF. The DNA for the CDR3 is TGTGCCAGCAGCACAGGGGGCGTCTATGGCTACACCTTC.